Listed below are T cell receptor beta chains from one sample, sequenced in a study of cytomegalovirus exposure and HLA in healthy donors. Some clones are missing from TCRdb's copy, which holds only in-frame ones; the method was immunoSEQ multiplex PCR. The sample shows tens of thousands of clones, approximately 57% of them seen only once. Source material: PBMCs. All receptors derive from a woman in her twenties or thirties in good health and CMV-seronegative. The CDR3 runs from the conserved cysteine through the conserved F or W. A D gene is named only where the DNA matches it firmly. Size is stated for part of the rows, as once, few or many counts, or as a class when the clone is expanded.

V gene	J gene	D gene	clone size	CDR3 DNA	CDR3 protein
TRBV4-2	TRBJ2-7	.	.	TGTGCCAGCAGCCGACCGGGGGACTTCTACGAGCAGTACTTC	CASSRPGDFYEQYF
TRBV25-1	TRBJ1-1	TRBD1	.	TGTGCCAGCAGTGACTCCGGGACAGGGGTGTTAGTCACTGAAGCTTTCTTT	CASSDSGTGVLVTEAFF
TRBV27	TRBJ1-2	.	.	TGTGCCAGCAGTATCCCGGGGGGTCTCCCCATCTTC	CASSIPGGLPIF
TRBV4-2	TRBJ2-5	.	.	TGTGCCAGCAGCCAAGATCTAGACCGAGTGACCCAAGAGACCCAGTACTTC	CASSQDLDRVTQETQYF
TRBV2	TRBJ1-5	.	.	TGTGCCAGCAGTGAAATAGTTGAGCCCCAGCATTTT	CASSEIVEPQHF
TRBV27	TRBJ1-3	.	.	TGTGCCAGCGGACTCAAGGCGGACACCATATATTTT	CASGLKADTIYF
TRBV2	TRBJ1-5	TRBD1	.	TGTGCCAGCAAACTCGACAGGGGGCTGAGTAGCAATCAGCCCCAGCATTTT	CASKLDRGLSSNQPQHF
TRBV27	TRBJ1-2	TRBD1	.	TGTGCCAGCAGTTTCCCAGGGGGAGGCTACACCTTC	CASSFPGGGYTF
TRBV30	TRBJ2-1	.	.	TGTGCCTGGGCCCCTCGAGAGGGCTACAATGAGCAGTTCTTC	CAWAPREGYNEQFF
TRBV11-3	TRBJ2-1	TRBD2	few	TGTGCCAGCAGCTTACGGCTAGCGGGAGAGGATGAGCAGTTCTTC	CASSLRLAGEDEQFF
TRBV10-1	TRBJ2-3	.	.	TGCGCCAGCAGTGAAGCAGGCTCGACAGATACGCAGTATTTT	CASSEAGSTDTQYF
TRBV11-2	TRBJ1-2	.	.	TGTGCCAGCAGCTTAGAGGGGGCAGGCGGCTACACCTTC	CASSLEGAGGYTF
TRBV2	TRBJ2-1	TRBD2	.	TGTGCCAGCACGGAGGCTAGCGGGTATCGTAATGAGCAGTTCTTC	CASTEASGYRNEQFF
TRBV29-1	TRBJ1-5	.	.	TGCAGCGTTATTCACGGGAGCAATCAGCCCCAGCATTTT	CSVIHGSNQPQHF
TRBV5-6	TRBJ1-1	.	.	TGTGCCAGCAGCTTGTTACGGGGGAACACTGAAGCTTTCTTT	CASSLLRGNTEAFF
TRBV7-8	TRBJ2-5	.	.	TGTGCCAGCAGCCTCTCGGACTGGGAAGAGACCCAGTACTTC	CASSLSDWEETQYF
TRBV11-2	TRBJ2-7	TRBD2	.	TGTGCCAGCAGCCAGAAGCCAACTAGCGGGCCCTCCTACGAGCAGTACTTC	CASSQKPTSGPSYEQYF
TRBV9	TRBJ2-7	TRBD2	.	TGTGCCAGCAGCGGGGAAGCTGCCCTCGCGGGGGGCAGCTCCTACGAGCAGTACTTC	CASSGEAALAGGSSYEQYF
TRBV19	TRBJ2-2	.	.	TGTGCCAGTAGGGATACAGGGTTGGGGGAGCTGTTTTTT	CASRDTGLGELFF
TRBV19	TRBJ1-4	TRBD1	.	TGTGCCAGTAGAACGACAGGGTTTGAAAAACTGTTTTTT	CASRTTGFEKLFF
TRBV9	TRBJ1-5	.	few	TGTGCCAGCAGCGTATCCAGTGCAAATCAGCCCCAGCATTTT	CASSVSSANQPQHF
TRBV5-4	TRBJ2-2	TRBD2	.	TGTGCCAGCAGCTCGGCTAGCGGGGGGCACACCGGGGAGCTGTTTTTT	CASSSASGGHTGELFF
TRBV2	TRBJ2-1	.	.	TGTGCCAGCAAACGCGGAAGCTCCTACAATGAGCAGTTCTTC	CASKRGSSYNEQFF
TRBV5-6	TRBJ2-7	.	.	TGTGCCAGCAGCGGTCCTTGGGACAACTCCTACGAGCAGTACTTC	CASSGPWDNSYEQYF
TRBV5-6	TRBJ1-2	.	.	TGTGCCAGCAGCTTTGCGACAGAGAACTATGGCTACACCTTC	CASSFATENYGYTF
TRBV7-2	TRBJ2-2	TRBD2	few	TGTGCCAGCAGCTTAGATTTGGGAGGGGCAGGGACCGGGGAGCTGTTTTTT	CASSLDLGGAGTGELFF
TRBV9	TRBJ1-5	.	.	TGTGCCAGCAGCGTCGGGACAAGCAATCAGCCCCAGCATTTT	CASSVGTSNQPQHF
TRBV29-1	TRBJ2-7	TRBD2	.	TGCAGCGTGGGACTAGCGGGGTCGTGGGAGCAGTACTTC	CSVGLAGSWEQYF
TRBV6-1	TRBJ1-3	.	few	TGTGCCAGCAAGGGGGTTGAAGGAAACACCATATATTTT	CASKGVEGNTIYF
TRBV30	TRBJ1-5	.	.	TGTGCCTGGAGGGCCAATAGCAATCAGCCCCAGCATTTT	CAWRANSNQPQHF
TRBV27	TRBJ2-1	TRBD2	.	TGTGCCAGCAGCATAGAGGGGAGCGGGACCGAGCAGTTCTTC	CASSIEGSGTEQFF
TRBV28	TRBJ2-2	TRBD1	.	TGTGCCAGCACCAAAGGGGGCGCAGGTACCGGGGAGCTGTTTTTT	CASTKGGAGTGELFF